This entry lists 4 T cell receptor beta chains sequenced from one sample in a study of blood T cell repertoires in COVID-19. Profiled with immunoSEQ multiplex PCR; TCRdb holds only in-frame clones, not every one. This table holds about 60,000 clones, 65% to 90% found once. The sequenced sample was peripheral blood. The source of these receptors is a man aged 40-55 years with acute or convalescent COVID-19.

There are a few counts of this clone. V usage is TRBV2 and J usage is TRBJ1-4, with 9 bases matching TRBD1. After removal of 8 bases from V and 6 bases from J, the junction contained 4 bases not matched to a gene. The germline V gene encodes CDR1 SNHLY and CDR2 FYNNEI. The CDR3 runs 13 residues. The CDR3 region is CASLRDRDEKLFF. As DNA, the CDR3 is TGTGCCAGCCTCCGGGACAGGGATGAAAAACTGTTTTTT. Drawing the rest from reference TRBV2 and TRBJ1-4, the complete variable domain is EPEVTQTPSHQVTQMGQEVILRCVPISNHLYFYWYRQILGQKVEFLVSFYNNEISEKSEIFDDQFSVERPDGSNFTLKIRSTKLEDSAMYFCASLRDRDEKLFFGSGTQLSVL.

This clone is a singleton in its sample. V usage is TRBV20-1 and J usage is TRBJ1-2; 8 nucleotides align to TRBD1. The CDR3 totals 11 residues. Germline CDR1 reads DFQATT; CDR2 reads SNEGSKA (reference sequence). Trimming removed 6 bases from V and 8 bases from J; junction bases left unmatched: 5. Here the CDR3 DNA reads TGCAGTGCGCAGGGGGCTGGCGGCTACACCTTC. Amino acid sequence: CSAQGAGGYTF.

The J gene is TRBJ2-1, the V gene TRBV27, with TRBD1 matching 9 bases. V was clipped by 3 bases and J by 3 bases; unmatched bases: 6. CDR3 length equals 16 residues. Looked up from germline, CDR1 is MNHEY and CDR2 is SMNVEV (reference sequence). The CDR3 is CASSFSGTGYYNEQFF. In nucleotides, the CDR3 is TGTGCCAGCAGTTTCTCCGGGACAGGGTACTACAATGAGCAGTTCTTC.

The chain couples TRBV9 to TRBJ2-3, with 8 bases that match TRBD1. This CDR3 is 15 amino acids long. V lost 2 bases and J lost 5; bases outside the gene matches: 7. The germline gives CDR1 SGDLS, CDR2 YYNGEE. Here the CDR3 DNA reads TGTGCCAGCAGCGTCCTACAGGGGGAGAGAGATACGCAGTATTTT. Translation gives CASSVLQGERDTQYF.